This T cell receptor beta chain was captured in a study of T cells in Graves' hyperthyroidism and ophthalmopathy. Per the germline V gene, CDR1 is DFQATT and CDR2 is SNEGSKA (reference sequence). CDR3 length equals 16 residues. J lost 6 bases, V lost 0 bases, and 10 bases had no gene match. Researchers took RNA transcripts and amplified the TCR beta CDR3 regions from them. The HTBI primer set drove a first-round RT-PCR of the TCR CDR3. TCRdb reprocessed the multiplex PCR reads with MiXCR, giving one entry per CDR3 protein. The sample includes under 800,000 distinct CDR3 sequences, 14% of them seen just once.

The sequence came from a woman between 18 and 30 years old with Graves' hyperthyroidism. The sequenced material came from blood. This chain uses TRBV20-1 with TRBJ2-1, with 8 positions matching TRBD1. CDR3 DNA sequence: TGCAGTGCTAGAGACCCCGGGACAGGTCCCCCCAATGAGCAGTTCTTC. Translated: CSARDPGTGPPNEQFF.